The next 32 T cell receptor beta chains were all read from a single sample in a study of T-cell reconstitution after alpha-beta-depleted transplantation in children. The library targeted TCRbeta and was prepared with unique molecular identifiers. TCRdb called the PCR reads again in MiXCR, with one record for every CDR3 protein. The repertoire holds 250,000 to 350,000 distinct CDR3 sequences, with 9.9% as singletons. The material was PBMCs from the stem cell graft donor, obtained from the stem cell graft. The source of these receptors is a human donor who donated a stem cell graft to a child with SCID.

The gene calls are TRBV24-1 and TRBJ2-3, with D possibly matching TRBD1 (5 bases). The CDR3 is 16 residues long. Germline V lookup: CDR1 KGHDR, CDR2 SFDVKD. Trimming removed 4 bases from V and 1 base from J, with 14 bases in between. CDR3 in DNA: TGTGCCACCAGTGACCCCCGACAGCTAGGCACAGATACGCAGTATTTT. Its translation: CATSDPRQLGTDTQYF.

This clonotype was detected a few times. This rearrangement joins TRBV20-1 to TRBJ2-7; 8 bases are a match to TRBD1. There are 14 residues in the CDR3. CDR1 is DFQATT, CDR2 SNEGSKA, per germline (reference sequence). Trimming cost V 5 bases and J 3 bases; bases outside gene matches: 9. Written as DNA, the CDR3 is TGCAGTGCTGCACGGGACAGGCGCCACTACGAGCAGTACTTC. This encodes CSAARDRRHYEQYF.

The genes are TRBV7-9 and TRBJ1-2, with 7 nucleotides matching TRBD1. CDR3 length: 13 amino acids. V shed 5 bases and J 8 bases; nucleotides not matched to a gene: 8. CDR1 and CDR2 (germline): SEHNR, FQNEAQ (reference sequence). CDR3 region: CASSPWDSSGYTF. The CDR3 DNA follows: TGTGCCAGCAGCCCCTGGGACAGCTCCGGCTACACCTTC. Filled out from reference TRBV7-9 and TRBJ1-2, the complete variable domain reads DTGVSQNPRHKITKRGQNVTFRCDPISEHNRLYWYRQTLGQGPEFLTYFQNEAQLEKSRLLSDRFSAERPKGSFSTLEIQRTEQGDSAMYLCASSPWDSSGYTFGSGTRLTVV.

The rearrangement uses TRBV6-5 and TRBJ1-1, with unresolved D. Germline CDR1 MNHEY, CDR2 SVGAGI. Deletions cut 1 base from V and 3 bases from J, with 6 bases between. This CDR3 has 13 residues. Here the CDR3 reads CASSYFGYTEAFF. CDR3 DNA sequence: TGTGCCAGCAGTTACTTTGGTTACACTGAAGCTTTCTTT.

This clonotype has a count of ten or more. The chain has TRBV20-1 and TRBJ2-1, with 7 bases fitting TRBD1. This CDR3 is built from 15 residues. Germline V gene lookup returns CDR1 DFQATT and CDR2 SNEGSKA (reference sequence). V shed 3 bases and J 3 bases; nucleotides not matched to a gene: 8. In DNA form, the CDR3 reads TGCAGTGCTAGTAGTCCAACAGGGGTCTACAATGAGCAGTTCTTC. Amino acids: CSASSPTGVYNEQFF.

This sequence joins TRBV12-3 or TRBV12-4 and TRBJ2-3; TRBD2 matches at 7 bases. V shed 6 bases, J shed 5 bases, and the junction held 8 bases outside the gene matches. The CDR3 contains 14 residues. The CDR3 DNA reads TGTGCCAGCAGCCCGTCTTGGGGGGGAGATACGCAGTATTTT. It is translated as CASSPSWGGDTQYF.

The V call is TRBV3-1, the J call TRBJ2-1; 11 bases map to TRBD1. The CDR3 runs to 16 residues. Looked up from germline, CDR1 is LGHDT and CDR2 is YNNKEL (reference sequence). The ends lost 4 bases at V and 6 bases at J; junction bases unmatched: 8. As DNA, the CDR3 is TGTGCCAGCAGCCGGAGTGCCGGGACAGGGGGCAATGAGCAGTTCTTC. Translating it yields CASSRSAGTGGNEQFF.

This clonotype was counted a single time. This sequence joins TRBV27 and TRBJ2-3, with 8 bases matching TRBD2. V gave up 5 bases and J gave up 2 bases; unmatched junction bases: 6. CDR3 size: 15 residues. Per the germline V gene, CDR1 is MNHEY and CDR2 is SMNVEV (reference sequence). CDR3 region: CASSRGGLATDTQYF. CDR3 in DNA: TGTGCCAGCAGTCGGGGGGGATTGGCCACAGATACGCAGTATTTT.

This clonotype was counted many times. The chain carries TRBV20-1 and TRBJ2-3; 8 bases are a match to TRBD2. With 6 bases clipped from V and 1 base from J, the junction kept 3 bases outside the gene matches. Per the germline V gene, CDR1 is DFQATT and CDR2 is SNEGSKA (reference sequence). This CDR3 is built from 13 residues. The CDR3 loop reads CSASGGGTDTQYF. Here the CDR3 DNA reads TGCAGTGCCTCGGGGGGGGGCACAGATACGCAGTATTTT.

CDR3 bases: TGTGCCAGCAGCTTGGGGGCGGATGCATCCTACGAGCAGTACTTC. This sequence encodes CASSLGADASYEQYF. The V gene is TRBV5-6, the J gene TRBJ2-7; no clear D gene. The germline V gene encodes CDR1 SGHDT and CDR2 YYEEEE. The V end was cut by 0 bases, the J end by 1 base, with 11 bases between. The length of the CDR3 is 15 residues.

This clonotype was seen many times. Here the CDR3 DNA reads TGTGCCAGCAGCCCCGGGATTTCGAACACTGAAGCTTTCTTT. Its protein product is CASSPGISNTEAFF. V usage is TRBV7-9 and J usage is TRBJ1-1; no reliable D call. V was shortened by 5 bases and J by 1 base, with 11 bases between the two germline ends. The CDR3 has 14 residues. Germline V gene sequence: CDR1 SEHNR, CDR2 FQNEAQ (reference sequence).

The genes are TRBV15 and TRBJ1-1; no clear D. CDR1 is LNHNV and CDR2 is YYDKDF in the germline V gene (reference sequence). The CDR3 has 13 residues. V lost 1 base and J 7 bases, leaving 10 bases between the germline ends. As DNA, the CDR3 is TGTGCCACCAGCAGAGTCCTGGACGGTGAAGCTTTCTTT. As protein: CATSRVLDGEAFF.

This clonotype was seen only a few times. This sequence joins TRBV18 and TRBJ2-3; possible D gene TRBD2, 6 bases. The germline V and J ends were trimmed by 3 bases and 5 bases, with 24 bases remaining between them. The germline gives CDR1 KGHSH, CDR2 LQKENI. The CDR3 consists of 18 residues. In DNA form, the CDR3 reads TGTGCCAGCTCACCCCCAAACGGTATGGGGACCGGGGGAGATACGCAGTATTTT. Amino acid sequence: CASSPPNGMGTGGDTQYF.

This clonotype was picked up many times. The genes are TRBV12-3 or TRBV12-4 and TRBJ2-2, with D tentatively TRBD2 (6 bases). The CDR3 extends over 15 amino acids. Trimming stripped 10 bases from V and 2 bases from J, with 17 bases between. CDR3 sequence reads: CATKSGDTNTGELFF. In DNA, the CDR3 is TGTGCCACCAAATCGGGGGATACAAACACCGGGGAGCTGTTTTTT.

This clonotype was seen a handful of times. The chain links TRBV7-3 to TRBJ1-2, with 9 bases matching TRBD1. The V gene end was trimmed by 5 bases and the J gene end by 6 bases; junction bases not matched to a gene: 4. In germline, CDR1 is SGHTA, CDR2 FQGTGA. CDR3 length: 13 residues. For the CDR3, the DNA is TGTGCCAGCAGCGGACGACAGGGGGATGGCTACACCTTC. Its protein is CASSGRQGDGYTF.

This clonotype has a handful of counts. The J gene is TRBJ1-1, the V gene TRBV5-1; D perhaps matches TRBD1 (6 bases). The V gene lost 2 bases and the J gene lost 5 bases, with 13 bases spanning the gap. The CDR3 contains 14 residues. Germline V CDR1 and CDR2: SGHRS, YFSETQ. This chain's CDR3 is CASSLGQLRTEAFF. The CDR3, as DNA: TGCGCCAGCAGCTTAGGACAGCTTCGGACTGAAGCTTTCTTT. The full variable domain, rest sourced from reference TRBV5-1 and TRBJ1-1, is KAGVTQTPRYLIKTRGQQVTLSCSPISGHRSVSWYQQTPGQGLQFLFEYFSETQRNKGNFPGRFSGRQFSNSRSEMNVSTLELGDSALYLCASSLGQLRTEAFFGQGTRLTVV.

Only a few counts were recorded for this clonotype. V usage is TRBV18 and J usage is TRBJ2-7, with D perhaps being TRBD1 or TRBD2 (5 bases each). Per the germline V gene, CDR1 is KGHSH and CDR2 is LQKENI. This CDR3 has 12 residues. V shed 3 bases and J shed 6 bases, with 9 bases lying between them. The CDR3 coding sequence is TGTGCCAGCTCACCGATGGGGGTCGAGCAGTACTTC. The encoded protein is CASSPMGVEQYF.

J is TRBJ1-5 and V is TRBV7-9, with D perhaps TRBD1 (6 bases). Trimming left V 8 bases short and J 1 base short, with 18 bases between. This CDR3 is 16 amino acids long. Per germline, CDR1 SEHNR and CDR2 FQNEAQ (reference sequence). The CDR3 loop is CASASGVGLSNQPQHF. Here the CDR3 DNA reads TGTGCCAGCGCTTCAGGGGTCGGATTGAGCAATCAGCCCCAGCATTTT.

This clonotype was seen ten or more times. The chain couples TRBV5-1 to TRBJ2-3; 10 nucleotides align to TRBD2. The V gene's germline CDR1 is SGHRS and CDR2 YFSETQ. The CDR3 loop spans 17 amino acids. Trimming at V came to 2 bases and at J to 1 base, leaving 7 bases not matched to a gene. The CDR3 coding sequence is TGCGCCAGCAGCTTAATTGGACTAGCGGCCGGCACAGATACGCAGTATTTT. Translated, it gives CASSLIGLAAGTDTQYF.

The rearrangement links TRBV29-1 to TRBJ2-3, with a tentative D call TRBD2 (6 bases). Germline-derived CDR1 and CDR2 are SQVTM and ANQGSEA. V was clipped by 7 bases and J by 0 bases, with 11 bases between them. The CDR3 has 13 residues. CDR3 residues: CSGSGLSTDTQYF. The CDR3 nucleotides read TGCAGCGGTAGCGGCCTTAGCACAGATACGCAGTATTTT.

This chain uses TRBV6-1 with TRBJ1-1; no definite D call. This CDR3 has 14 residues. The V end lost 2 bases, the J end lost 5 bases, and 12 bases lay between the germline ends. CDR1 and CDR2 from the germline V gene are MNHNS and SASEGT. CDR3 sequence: CASSERALGTEAFF. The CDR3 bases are TGTGCCAGCAGTGAAAGGGCCCTCGGGACTGAAGCTTTCTTT.

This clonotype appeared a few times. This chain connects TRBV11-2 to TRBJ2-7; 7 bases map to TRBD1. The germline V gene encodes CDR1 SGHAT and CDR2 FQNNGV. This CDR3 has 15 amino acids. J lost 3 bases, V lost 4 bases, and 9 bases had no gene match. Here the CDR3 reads CASSSETGSLYEQYF. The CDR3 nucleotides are TGTGCCAGCAGCTCAGAGACAGGGTCTCTCTACGAGCAGTACTTC.

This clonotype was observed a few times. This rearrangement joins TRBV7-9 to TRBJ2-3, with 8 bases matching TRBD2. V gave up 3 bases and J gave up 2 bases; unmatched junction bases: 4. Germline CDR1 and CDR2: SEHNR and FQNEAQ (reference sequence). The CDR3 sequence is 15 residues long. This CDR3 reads CASSLRGATTDTQYF. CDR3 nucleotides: TGTGCCAGCAGCTTGCGGGGGGCCACCACAGATACGCAGTATTTT.

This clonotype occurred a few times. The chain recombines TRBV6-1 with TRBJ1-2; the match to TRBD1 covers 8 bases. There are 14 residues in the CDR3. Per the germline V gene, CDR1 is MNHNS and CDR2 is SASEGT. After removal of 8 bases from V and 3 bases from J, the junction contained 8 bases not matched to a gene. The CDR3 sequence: CASVVTQGDYGYTF. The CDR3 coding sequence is TGTGCCAGCGTGGTGACACAGGGGGACTATGGCTACACCTTC.

The DNA of the CDR3 is TGTGCCAGCAGTCTGACAGGGAAAGATGGCTACACCTTC. Its translation: CASSLTGKDGYTF. The rearrangement links TRBV12-3 or TRBV12-4 to TRBJ1-2; 7 bases line up with TRBD1. The V and J ends lost 5 bases and 6 bases, in that order; junction bases with no gene match: 6. CDR3 length: 13 amino acids.

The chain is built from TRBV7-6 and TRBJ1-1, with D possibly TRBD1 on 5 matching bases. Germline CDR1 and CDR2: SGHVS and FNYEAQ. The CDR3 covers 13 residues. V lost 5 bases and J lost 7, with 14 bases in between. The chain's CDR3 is CASSRKPDSEAFF. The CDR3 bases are TGTGCCAGCAGCCGAAAACCTGACAGTGAAGCTTTCTTT.

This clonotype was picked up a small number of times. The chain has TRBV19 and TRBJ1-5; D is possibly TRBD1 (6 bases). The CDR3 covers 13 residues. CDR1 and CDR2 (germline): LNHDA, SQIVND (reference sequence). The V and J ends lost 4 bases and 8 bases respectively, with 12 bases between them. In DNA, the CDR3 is TGTGCCAGTAGTAATCCGCCAGGGGAGCCCCAGCATTTT. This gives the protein CASSNPPGEPQHF. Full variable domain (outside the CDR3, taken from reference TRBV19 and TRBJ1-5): DGGITQSPKYLFRKEGQNVTLSCEQNLNHDAMYWYRQDPGQGLRLIYYSQIVNDFQKGDIAEGYSVSREKKESFPLTVTSAQKNPTAFYLCASSNPPGEPQHFGDGTRLSIL.

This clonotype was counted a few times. This chain's CDR3 is CASSILGLDQPQHF. The DNA of the CDR3 is TGTGCCAGTAGTATTCTCGGATTAGATCAGCCCCAGCATTTT. The chain has TRBV19 and TRBJ1-5, with D unclear. Trimming pared 3 bases from V and 5 bases from J, leaving 11 bases between. Germline loops: CDR1 LNHDA, CDR2 SQIVND (reference sequence). The CDR3 covers 14 residues.

CDR3 protein: CASSQDPFSNQPQHF. The CDR3, as DNA: TGCGCCAGCAGCCAAGATCCTTTTAGCAATCAGCCCCAGCATTTT. The J gene is TRBJ1-5, the V gene TRBV4-1; no clear D gene. Germline V gives CDR1 MGHRA, CDR2 YSYEKL. The CDR3 length is 15 residues. V was cut by 0 bases and J by 0 bases, with 6 bases left in between.

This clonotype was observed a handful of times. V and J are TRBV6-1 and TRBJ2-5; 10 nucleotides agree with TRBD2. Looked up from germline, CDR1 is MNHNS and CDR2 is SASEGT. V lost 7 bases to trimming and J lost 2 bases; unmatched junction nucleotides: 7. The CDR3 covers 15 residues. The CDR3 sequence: CASKLAGRQQETQYF. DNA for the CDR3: TGTGCCAGCAAACTAGCGGGGAGGCAGCAAGAGACCCAGTACTTC.

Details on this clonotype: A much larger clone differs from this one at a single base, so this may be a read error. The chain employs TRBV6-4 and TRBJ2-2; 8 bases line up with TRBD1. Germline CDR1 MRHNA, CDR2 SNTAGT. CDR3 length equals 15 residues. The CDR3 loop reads CASSPGTGYTWELFF. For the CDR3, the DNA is TGTGCCAGCAGCCCCGGGACAGGTTACACCTGGGAGCTGTTTTTT.

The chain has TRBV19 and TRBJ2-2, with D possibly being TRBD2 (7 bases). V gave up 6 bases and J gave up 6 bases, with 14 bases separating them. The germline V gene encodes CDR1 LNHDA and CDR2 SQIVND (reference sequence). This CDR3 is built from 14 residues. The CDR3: CASRRTGGPGELFF. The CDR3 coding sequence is TGTGCCAGTAGAAGGACCGGGGGGCCCGGGGAGCTGTTTTTT.